The 8 T cell receptor beta chains in this list originate from one sample, sequenced in a study of early T cells in non-severe SARS-CoV-2 infection. MiXCR was run by TCRdb on the 5' RACE reads, yielding one entry per CDR3 protein. The profile shows about 97,000 distinct CDR3 sequences, more than 9.5% of them singletons. This material consisted of whole blood, taken at baseline. Source of these receptors: an adult who was a healthcare worker with PCR-confirmed SARS-CoV-2 infection or an uninfected control (not recorded which).

The J gene is TRBJ2-3, the V gene TRBV24-1; unclear D gene. This CDR3 has 14 residues. Germline V gene sequence: CDR1 KGHDR, CDR2 SFDVKD. V dropped 0 bases and J dropped 0 bases, with 3 bases sitting between them. DNA of the CDR3: TGTGCCACCAGTGATTTGGCTAGCACAGATACGCAGTATTTT. This translates into CATSDLASTDTQYF.

The V gene is TRBV28, the J gene TRBJ2-3; perhaps TRBD2 as D (5 bases). Germline lookup yields CDR1 MDHEN and CDR2 SYDVKM. This CDR3 is built from 17 residues. V was cut by 6 bases and J by 4 bases, with 23 bases left in between. As DNA, the CDR3 is TGTGCCAGCAGACCACCCCTAGGAGGTGTTGTCGCAGATACGCAGTATTTT. Encoded protein: CASRPPLGGVVADTQYF.

This clonotype was found a few times. V and J are TRBV29-1 and TRBJ2-1, with D possibly being TRBD1 (5 bases). Germline V lookup: CDR1 SQVTM, CDR2 ANQGSEA. This CDR3 has 15 residues. Trimming shortened V by 4 bases and J by 4 bases, and 17 bases separated the two germline ends. CDR3 in DNA: TGCAGCGTTGCCCTGACAGTCTCTTCGTACAATGAGCAGTTCTTC. This sequence encodes CSVALTVSSYNEQFF.

This clonotype was seen many times. The CDR3 loop reads CASSLSMVDRGYTF. DNA of the CDR3: TGCGCCAGCAGCTTGTCTATGGTAGACAGAGGCTACACCTTC. The chain is built from TRBV5-1 and TRBJ1-2; D might be TRBD1 (5 bases). The CDR3 runs 14 residues. Germline CDR1 is SGHRS and CDR2 is YFSETQ. Trimming took 1 base from V and 8 from J, leaving 15 bases between them.

This chain joins TRBV9 and TRBJ2-3, with 9 bases identical to TRBD2. CDR1 SGDLS and CDR2 YYNGEE come from the germline V gene. The trim removed 4 bases at V and 6 bases at J, leaving 18 bases unmatched. The CDR3 is made up of 18 amino acids. The CDR3 loop is CASSSSRASGVESDTQYF. Written as DNA, the CDR3 is TGTGCCAGCAGCTCATCTCGGGCTAGCGGGGTAGAATCTGATACGCAGTATTTT.

This clonotype was picked up a small number of times. The genes are TRBV7-9 and TRBJ1-2; no firm D call. Trimming shortened V by 5 bases and J by 0 bases, and 13 bases separated the two germline ends. In germline, CDR1 is SEHNR, CDR2 FQNEAQ (reference sequence). This CDR3 has 15 amino acids. The CDR3 coding sequence is TGTGCCAGCAGCCACAGCTCCGCAGCTAACTATGGCTACACCTTC. Translated, it gives CASSHSSAANYGYTF.

The chain has TRBV21-1 and TRBJ2-4; no DNA check was done on the table's D call, TRBD1. TRBV21-1 is flagged as a pseudogene. CDR3 size: 15 residues. CDR3 protein: CASPTPGQGKNIQYF. CDR3 nucleotide sequence: TGTGCCAGCCCAACTCCCGGACAGGGGAAAAACATTCAGTACTTC.

The gene calls are TRBV6-2 or TRBV6-3 and TRBJ2-7; no clear D. The CDR3 covers 11 residues. Germline CDR1 reads MNHEY; CDR2 reads SVGEGT. The V and J ends lost 2 bases and 5 bases respectively, with 4 bases between them. CDR3 nucleotide sequence: TGTGCCAGCAGTTACAACGACGAGCAGTACTTC. Translated: CASSYNDEQYF.